These 14 T cell receptor beta chains came from one sample sequenced in a study of T cells after yellow fever vaccination. TCRdb re-analysed the 5' RACE reads in MiXCR, keeping a single row per CDR3 protein. Among some 320,000 distinct CDR3 sequences listed, 9.5% to 12% were seen once. The sequences come from CD4+ T cells sorted from PBMCs, collected 45 days after the yellow fever booster vaccination. The receptors come from a man aged 18 to 29 who received the YFV17D yellow fever vaccine.

The V gene is TRBV5-1, the J gene TRBJ2-3; D may match TRBD1 or TRBD2 (5 bases each). This CDR3 is built from 16 residues. Germline V gene data show CDR1 as SGHRS and CDR2 as YFSETQ. With 2 bases removed from V and 2 bases from J, the gap between germline ends came to 15 bases. In DNA, the CDR3 is TGCGCCAGCAGCTTAGTGAGGGGCCTAAACACAGATACGCAGTATTTT. Its translation is CASSLVRGLNTDTQYF.

This clonotype was seen repeatedly, ten times or more. The chain is built from TRBV9 and TRBJ2-1; perhaps TRBD2 as D (6 bases). The length of the CDR3 is 15 residues. Germline CDR1 SGDLS, CDR2 YYNGEE. V dropped 0 bases and J dropped 2 bases, with 9 bases sitting between them. DNA for the CDR3: TGTGCCAGCAGCGTAGAGGAGGGGCCCTACAATGAGCAGTTCTTC. It specifies CASSVEEGPYNEQFF.

The chain uses TRBV7-2 and TRBJ2-7; a weak D match, TRBD1 (7 bases). In germline, CDR1 is SGHTA, CDR2 FQGNSA. The CDR3 is 15 residues long. The V end was cut by 3 bases, the J end by 4 bases, with 16 bases between. DNA of the CDR3: TGTGCCAGCAGCTTGGGGGGTACAGGGGAATACGAGCAGTACTTC. Translated, it gives CASSLGGTGEYEQYF.

Ten or more counts support this clonotype. The chain couples TRBV27 to TRBJ2-7; no definite D call. CDR3 length: 11 amino acids. Germline CDR1 is MNHEY and CDR2 is SMNVEV (reference sequence). The ends were cut back, 4 bases at V and 9 bases at J, with 10 bases in the middle. This chain's CDR3 is CASSSHITQYF. Here the CDR3 DNA reads TGTGCCAGCAGTTCTCATATAACGCAGTACTTC.

There are many counts of this clonotype. This chain connects TRBV7-2 to TRBJ2-5, with D hard to call. CDR3 length: 11 residues. The V gene's germline CDR1 is SGHTA and CDR2 FQGNSA. Between the trimmed V and J ends, which lost 4 bases and 5 bases, there was a span of 5 bases. CDR3 in amino acids: CASSSLETQYF. Here the CDR3 DNA reads TGTGCCAGCAGCTCCCTGGAGACCCAGTACTTC.

The J gene is TRBJ1-2, the V gene TRBV14; D is ambiguous. Germline CDR1 is SGHDN and CDR2 is FVKESK. The CDR3 totals 15 residues. Trimming pared 1 base from V and 3 bases from J, leaving 12 bases between. In DNA, the CDR3 is TGTGCCAGCAGCCAAGCCCTCAGTGTAGACTATGGCTACACCTTC. This sequence encodes CASSQALSVDYGYTF.

V usage is TRBV9 and J usage is TRBJ1-1; D is unclear. CDR1 is SGDLS, CDR2 YYNGEE, per germline. V shed 2 bases and J shed 4 bases, with 12 bases lying between them. The CDR3 runs 14 residues. The DNA for the CDR3 is TGTGCCAGCAGCGTCCGTTCGGGGAGCACTGAAGCTTTCTTT. As protein: CASSVRSGSTEAFF.

This clonotype has more than one count but fewer than ten. The rearrangement links TRBV3-1 to TRBJ2-5; D remains unclear. The V and J ends lost 5 bases and 5 bases respectively, with 9 bases between them. The CDR3 consists of 12 residues. Per the germline V gene, CDR1 is LGHDT and CDR2 is YNNKEL (reference sequence). In nucleotides, the CDR3 is TGTGCCAGCAGCTTCCCTGGGGAGACCCAGTACTTC. Protein sequence: CASSFPGETQYF.

The rearrangement joins TRBV20-1 to TRBJ2-3; D not certain. CDR3 size: 14 residues. The V gene's germline CDR1 is DFQATT and CDR2 SNEGSKA (reference sequence). V was pared by 0 bases and J by 1 base, with 8 bases between. In DNA form, the CDR3 reads TGCAGTGCTAGAGATACGGCTGGCACAGATACGCAGTATTTT. Encoded protein: CSARDTAGTDTQYF.

A note on this clonotype: An end of the junction differs from the germline gene, which may be a read error. The V gene is TRBV7-3, the J gene TRBJ2-7, with 7 bases fitting TRBD2. This CDR3 is 17 amino acids long. Germline assignment: CDR1 SGHTA and CDR2 FQGTGA. The CDR3 region is CASSLTGSRLAHYEQYF. CDR3 DNA sequence: TGTGCCAGCAGCCTAACAGGCTCGAGACTAGCCCACTACGAGCAGTACTTC.

This chain connects TRBV12-3 or TRBV12-4 to TRBJ1-6; D is uncertain. This CDR3 comprises 16 residues. V gave up 4 bases and J gave up 6 bases, with 16 bases separating them. The CDR3 is CASSSGPKGSNSPLHF. The CDR3 nucleotides read TGTGCCAGCAGTTCCGGACCTAAAGGGAGTAATTCACCCCTCCACTTT.

This clonotype was seen more than once but under ten times. V gene TRBV15 combines with J gene TRBJ2-5; TRBD1 matches at 9 bases. CDR1 is LNHNV and CDR2 is YYDKDF in the germline V gene (reference sequence). This CDR3 contains 16 residues. With V trimmed by 5 bases and J by 4 bases, 11 bases remained unmatched. CDR3 sequence (DNA): TGTGCCACCAGCCCGAAGGGGGGACAGGGTCGAGAGACCCAGTACTTC. It is translated as CATSPKGGQGRETQYF.

There are a few counts of this clonotype. The chain employs TRBV4-2 and TRBJ1-1; D possibly corresponds to TRBD1 (6 bases). Germline-derived CDR1 and CDR2 are LGHNA and YNFKEQ. The germline V and J ends were trimmed by 2 bases and 10 bases, with 20 bases remaining between them. This CDR3 comprises 15 residues. CDR3 loop: CASSQPGGREGLAFF. CDR3 bases: TGTGCCAGCAGCCAACCGGGGGGCCGGGAGGGGTTAGCTTTCTTT.

This clonotype was counted ten times or more. Here the CDR3 reads CASTKGQAGGELFF. Written as DNA, the CDR3 is TGTGCCAGCACCAAGGGGCAGGCCGGCGGGGAGCTGTTTTTT. The chain recombines TRBV28 with TRBJ2-2, with D possibly being TRBD1 (5 bases). Germline CDR1 is MDHEN and CDR2 is SYDVKM. CDR3 length: 14 amino acids. Between the trimmed V and J ends, which lost 7 bases and 7 bases, there was a span of 16 bases.